A selection of T cell receptor beta chains follows, all from one sample in a study of CD8 T cells in Susac syndrome. TCRdb used MiXCR to reprocess the immunoSEQ multiplex PCR reads, holding one entry per CDR3 protein. The sample shows roughly 150,000 distinct CDR3 sequences, approximately 95% of them seen only once. Sequencing input: CD4+ T cells from PBMCs. Receptor source: a human donor with Susac syndrome. The CDR3 runs from the conserved cysteine through the conserved F or W. Each record gives: D gene, clone size, J gene, V gene, CDR3 DNA, CDR3 protein. A D gene is named only where the DNA matches it firmly. The size field is filled for only some rows; it gives once, few, many or a size class.

D gene: TRBD2; clone size: NA; J gene: TRBJ2-1; V gene: TRBV7-3; CDR3 DNA: TGTGCCAGCAGCGCAGGGACTAACCCTTTCAATGAGCAGTTCTTC; CDR3 protein: CASSAGTNPFNEQFF
D gene: NA; clone size: NA; J gene: TRBJ1-2; V gene: TRBV29-1; CDR3 DNA: TGCAGCGTTGGGACTGATGGCTACACCTTC; CDR3 protein: CSVGTDGYTF
D gene: TRBD2; clone size: NA; J gene: TRBJ2-1; V gene: TRBV9; CDR3 DNA: TGTGCCAGCAGCGTAGTTAATAGCGGGGGGGCTAATGAGCAGTTCTTC; CDR3 protein: CASSVVNSGGANEQFF
D gene: NA; clone size: NA; J gene: TRBJ2-1; V gene: TRBV2; CDR3 DNA: TGTGCCAGCAGTTCCACAGACAATGAGCAGTTCTTC; CDR3 protein: CASSSTDNEQFF
D gene: NA; clone size: once; J gene: TRBJ2-3; V gene: TRBV29-1; CDR3 DNA: TGCAGCGTTGAGCGGGGCACAGATACGCAGTATTTT; CDR3 protein: CSVERGTDTQYF
D gene: TRBD2; clone size: NA; J gene: TRBJ2-1; V gene: TRBV7-3; CDR3 DNA: TGTGCCAGCAGCTTAGGCGGGGGGGCTTCATCCCTTCACAATGAGCAGTTCTTC; CDR3 protein: CASSLGGGASSLHNEQFF
D gene: TRBD1; clone size: NA; J gene: TRBJ2-2; V gene: TRBV2; CDR3 DNA: TGTGCCAGCAGACAGGGGTCGAACACCGGGGAGCTGTTTTTT; CDR3 protein: CASRQGSNTGELFF
D gene: TRBD1; clone size: NA; J gene: TRBJ2-1; V gene: TRBV13; CDR3 DNA: TGTGCCAGCAGCTCCGCCGCAGTCCCGGGACAGGGGAAGGAGCAGTTCTTC; CDR3 protein: CASSSAAVPGQGKEQFF
D gene: TRBD2; clone size: NA; J gene: TRBJ2-2; V gene: TRBV3-1; CDR3 DNA: TGTGCCAGCAGCCAACGGACTAGCGTAGTCGGGGAGCTGTTTTTT; CDR3 protein: CASSQRTSVVGELFF
D gene: NA; clone size: few; J gene: TRBJ2-6; V gene: TRBV12-3/TRBV12-4; CDR3 DNA: TGTGCCAGCAGTCTTTCAGGGACTGGGGCCAACGTCCTGACTTTC; CDR3 protein: CASSLSGTGANVLTF
D gene: TRBD1; clone size: NA; J gene: TRBJ1-2; V gene: TRBV27; CDR3 DNA: TGTGCCAGCAGCACACAGGGGGGAAACTATGGCTACACCTTC; CDR3 protein: CASSTQGGNYGYTF
D gene: NA; clone size: NA; J gene: TRBJ2-7; V gene: TRBV15; CDR3 DNA: TGTGCCACCAGCCAGGTAAAGGACGAGCAGTACTTC; CDR3 protein: CATSQVKDEQYF
D gene: TRBD1; clone size: NA; J gene: TRBJ2-7; V gene: TRBV3-1; CDR3 DNA: TGTGCCAGCAGCCAAGTCGGGACAGGGGCCTACGAGCAGTACTTC; CDR3 protein: CASSQVGTGAYEQYF
D gene: NA; clone size: NA; J gene: TRBJ2-2; V gene: TRBV12-3/TRBV12-4; CDR3 DNA: TGTGCCGCCGGGGGACACAACACCGGGGAGCTGTTTTTT; CDR3 protein: CAAGGHNTGELFF
D gene: NA; clone size: NA; J gene: TRBJ1-3; V gene: TRBV5-1; CDR3 DNA: TGCGCCAGCAGCTTGAACGCAGGGTCTGGAAACACCATATATTTT; CDR3 protein: CASSLNAGSGNTIYF
D gene: TRBD2; clone size: once; J gene: TRBJ2-2; V gene: TRBV25-1; CDR3 DNA: TGTGCCAGCAGGCCTCTAGCGGGGTCGGACACCGGGGAGCTGTTTTTT; CDR3 protein: CASRPLAGSDTGELFF
D gene: NA; clone size: NA; J gene: TRBJ1-5; V gene: TRBV5-6; CDR3 DNA: TGTGCCAGCACCAACCGGAGAGCCGCGCCCCAGCATTTT; CDR3 protein: CASTNRRAAPQHF
D gene: TRBD1; clone size: NA; J gene: TRBJ1-6; V gene: TRBV6-5; CDR3 DNA: TGTGCCAGCAGCCGACAGGGGGCAAGATCACCCCTCCACTTT; CDR3 protein: CASSRQGARSPLHF
D gene: NA; clone size: NA; J gene: TRBJ2-1; V gene: TRBV27; CDR3 DNA: TGTGCCAGCAGCTCCAGGGGACGGGAGTGGAATGAGCAGTTCTTC; CDR3 protein: CASSSRGREWNEQFF
D gene: NA; clone size: NA; J gene: TRBJ1-5; V gene: TRBV7-9; CDR3 DNA: TGTGCCAGCAGCCTCGGGGGGGATAGCAATCAGCCCCAGCATTTT; CDR3 protein: CASSLGGDSNQPQHF